These 13 T cell receptor beta chains share one sample of origin, sequenced in a study of OX40 agonist ivuxolimab in advanced cancers. The library was built by means of the immunoSEQ multiplex PCR assay. TCRdb retrieved this table from immuneACCESS and kept in-frame rearrangements only. Not all clones are present; in checked studies, unresolved V genes account for under half, and no reason is known for the remainder. Here the sample has more than 20,000 clones; around 85% occur a single time. Jointly, the top ten make up approximately 35% of the sample. The sequencing here drew on CD4+ or CD8+ T cells sorted from blood, taken in a trial of the OX40 agonist ivuxolimab. Source of these receptors: an adult with an advanced solid tumor such as melanoma, head and neck, liver or kidney cancer.

V usage is TRBV5-6 and J usage is TRBJ2-7, with TRBD1 matching over 7 bases. Germline CDR1 reads SGHDT; CDR2 reads YYEEEE. V shed 3 bases, J shed 6 bases, and the junction held 6 bases outside the gene matches. The CDR3 totals 13 residues. The CDR3 loop is CASSYDRDPEQYF. CDR3 in DNA: TGTGCCAGCAGCTACGACAGGGACCCCGAGCAGTACTTC.

The chain links TRBV19 to TRBJ1-4; 7 positions agree with TRBD1. Germline V lookup: CDR1 LNHDA, CDR2 SQIVND (reference sequence). The V segment lost 5 bases and the J segment 4 bases; nucleotides outside the gene matches: 7. The CDR3 extends over 15 amino acids. The CDR3 DNA follows: TGTGCCAGTAGTGCCCCGGGACAGCTTAATGAAAAACTGTTTTTT. Amino acid sequence: CASSAPGQLNEKLFF.

The V call is TRBV10-1, the J call TRBJ2-1; 7 bases fit TRBD2. The V and J ends lost 0 bases and 7 bases, in that order; junction bases with no gene match: 6. The CDR3 contains 15 residues. CDR1 is WNHNN, CDR2 SYGVQD, per germline (reference sequence). As DNA, the CDR3 is TGCGCCAGCAGTGAGTCCGAGACTAGCTGGAATGAGCAGTTCTTC. Its translation: CASSESETSWNEQFF.

The V call is TRBV9, the J call TRBJ2-3; D not certain. This CDR3 is 12 amino acids long. Germline V gene sequence: CDR1 SGDLS, CDR2 YYNGEE. The germline V and J ends were trimmed by 0 bases and 5 bases, with 4 bases remaining between them. The chain's CDR3 is CASSVDLDTQYF. Here the CDR3 DNA reads TGTGCCAGCAGCGTAGACTTAGATACGCAGTATTTT.

This clone has only a few counts. The CDR3: CASTPQGDTQYF. The CDR3 DNA is TGTGCCAGCACCCCCCAAGGGGATACGCAGTATTTT. The rearrangement uses TRBV25-1 and TRBJ2-3; D call uncertain. Germline values: CDR1 MGHDK, CDR2 SYGVNS. Trimming pared 7 bases from V and 6 bases from J, leaving 11 bases between. This CDR3 is 12 amino acids long.

This clone was recorded at least ten times. CDR3 loop: CASSLELASETQYF. CDR3 coding DNA: TGTGCCAGCAGCTTAGAACTAGCGTCGGAGACCCAGTACTTC. The chain uses TRBV7-7 and TRBJ2-5; 7 bases fit TRBD2. V lost 1 base to trimming and J lost 5 bases; unmatched junction nucleotides: 4. Germline V CDR1 and CDR2: SSHAT, FNYEAQ (reference sequence). The CDR3 totals 14 residues.

V and J are TRBV7-7 and TRBJ2-1, with D uncertain. Per germline, CDR1 SSHAT and CDR2 FNYEAQ (reference sequence). Trimming removed 2 bases at V and 10 bases at J, with 12 bases between. CDR3 length equals 13 residues. The CDR3 is CASSLSKEWEQFF. Written as DNA, the CDR3 is TGTGCCAGCAGCTTATCTAAAGAGTGGGAGCAGTTCTTC.

The rearrangement uses TRBV14 and TRBJ1-1; D is undetermined. The ends were cut back, 1 base at V and 1 base at J, with 4 bases in the middle. This CDR3 has 13 amino acids. Germline values: CDR1 SGHDN, CDR2 FVKESK. The CDR3 DNA follows: TGTGCCAGCAGCCAAGGGACGAACACTGAAGCTTTCTTT. It yields the protein CASSQGTNTEAFF. Combining the CDR3 with reference TRBV14 and TRBJ1-1 gives the whole variable domain EAGVTQFPSHSVIEKGQTVTLRCDPISGHDNLYWYRRVMGKEIKFLLHFVKESKQDESGMPNNRFLAERTGGTYSTLKVQPAELEDSGVYFCASSQGTNTEAFFGQGTRLTVV.

The gene calls are TRBV9 and TRBJ2-2; TRBD2 agrees at 7 bases. Looked up from germline, CDR1 is SGDLS and CDR2 is YYNGEE. V shed 0 bases and J 3 bases; nucleotides not matched to a gene: 2. The CDR3 loop spans 15 amino acids. CDR3 sequence (DNA): TGTGCCAGCAGCGTAGTCGCGGGGGACACCGGGGAGCTGTTTTTT. This encodes CASSVVAGDTGELFF.

The chain is built from TRBV5-1 and TRBJ1-1; D call uncertain. Trimming took 9 bases from V and 4 from J, leaving 7 bases between them. CDR1 is SGHRS and CDR2 is YFSETQ in the germline V gene. The CDR3 is 10 residues long. The CDR3 DNA reads TGCGCCACCCACAGCACTGAAGCTTTCTTT. This translates into CATHSTEAFF.

The chain uses TRBV5-1 and TRBJ2-7; D is undetermined. This CDR3 has 15 residues. From germline, CDR1 is SGHRS and CDR2 YFSETQ. V lost 0 bases and J lost 1, with 11 bases in between. In nucleotides, the CDR3 is TGCGCCAGCAGCTTGGCAGACCCCCTATCCTACGAGCAGTACTTC. Protein: CASSLADPLSYEQYF.

Comments on this clone: The junction and the germline gene differ at one end; a read error may be behind it. The chain is built from TRBV18 and TRBJ1-4; D is ambiguous. This CDR3 is 15 amino acids long. Germline values: CDR1 KGHSH, CDR2 LQKENI. Here the CDR3 DNA reads TGTGCCAGCTCGCCTGCGGACGGGTCTAATGAACAACTGTTTTTT. Its protein product is CASSPADGSNEQLFF.

V usage is TRBV13 and J usage is TRBJ2-3; D uncertain. The germline V gene has CDR1 PRHDT and CDR2 FYEKMQ (reference sequence). The CDR3 runs 12 residues. V was shortened by 3 bases and J by 2 bases, with 3 bases between the two germline ends. Here the CDR3 DNA reads TGTGCCAGCAGCTTGCACACAGATACGCAGTATTTT. Its translation is CASSLHTDTQYF. Together with reference TRBV13 and TRBJ2-3, the CDR3 gives the full variable domain: AAGVIQSPRHLIKEKRETATLKCYPIPRHDTVYWYQQGPGQDPQFLISFYEKMQSDKGSIPDRFSAQQFSDYHSELNMSSLELGDSALYFCASSLHTDTQYFGPGTRLTVL.